These 18 T cell receptor beta chains were all obtained from the same sample, sequenced in a study of control samples from healthy donors and cancer patients. Clones were read by immunoSEQ multiplex PCR, and TCRdb kept only the in-frame ones, dropping some. The sample has over 110,000 clones; more than 85% are singletons. The sequenced sample consisted of blood. The source is a woman aged 30 to 39 in good health.

The J gene is TRBJ2-5, the V gene TRBV5-1, with D perhaps TRBD1 (6 bases). V was shortened by 2 bases and J by 4 bases, with 9 bases between the two germline ends. This CDR3 comprises 13 residues. CDR1 SGHRS and CDR2 YFSETQ come from the germline V gene. The CDR3 sequence is CASSLQGSETQYF. In DNA, the CDR3 is TGCGCCAGCAGCTTACAGGGTTCAGAGACCCAGTACTTC.

The rearrangement links TRBV4-1 to TRBJ2-7, with D perhaps TRBD2 (5 bases). Germline V CDR1 and CDR2: MGHRA, YSYEKL. The CDR3 spans 15 residues. Trimming took off 0 bases at V and 0 bases at J, with 9 bases between the two ends. The CDR3, as DNA: TGCGCCAGCAGCCAAGATCTGGGGAGCTCCTACGAGCAGTACTTC. Its translation is CASSQDLGSSYEQYF.

This chain uses TRBV6-6 with TRBJ1-2, with D unclear. Trimming stripped 6 bases from V and 7 bases from J, with 18 bases between. The CDR3 length is 14 residues. Germline CDR1 reads MNHNY; CDR2 reads SVGAGI (reference sequence). CDR3 residues: CASRTFQELLGYTF. The CDR3, as DNA: TGTGCCAGCAGAACCTTTCAAGAACTGCTTGGCTACACCTTC.

The chain recombines TRBV9 with TRBJ1-2, with 7 bases lining up with TRBD1. The CDR3 has 13 amino acids. Germline assignment: CDR1 SGDLS and CDR2 YYNGEE. With 8 bases clipped from V and 5 bases from J, the junction kept 9 bases outside the gene matches. Written as DNA, the CDR3 is TGTGCCAGTACAGGGGCGGATATTTATGGCTACACCTTC. Residues: CASTGADIYGYTF. Looking up the rest from reference TRBV9 and TRBJ1-2 gives the full variable domain: DSGVTQTPKHLITATGQRVTLRCSPRSGDLSVYWYQQSLDQGLQFLIQYYNGEERAKGNILERFSAQQFPDLHSELNLSSLELGDSALYFCASTGADIYGYTFGSGTRLTVV.

The sample holds one count of this clone. The chain has TRBV5-4 and TRBJ2-2; D call uncertain. V was clipped by 0 bases and J by 6 bases, with 6 bases between them. The germline V gene encodes CDR1 SGHNT and CDR2 YYREEE (reference sequence). The CDR3 has 13 amino acids. The CDR3 protein is CASSLGFPGELFF. The DNA for the CDR3 is TGTGCCAGCAGCTTGGGGTTCCCCGGGGAGCTGTTTTTT.

To note about this clone: Within the sample, other DNA sequences also encode this same CDR3. The rearrangement joins TRBV5-4 to TRBJ2-2; 8 bases are a match to TRBD2. With 4 bases clipped from V and 2 bases from J, the junction kept 7 bases outside the gene matches. This CDR3 comprises 16 residues. Germline V gene sequence: CDR1 SGHNT, CDR2 YYREEE (reference sequence). This CDR3 reads CASSPGGGRNTGELFF. CDR3 nucleotides: TGTGCCAGCAGCCCGGGGGGGGGCAGAAACACCGGGGAGCTGTTTTTT.

The J gene is TRBJ2-1, the V gene TRBV11-2; 7 bases match TRBD2. CDR3 length: 15 residues. J gave up 4 bases and V 5 bases, and 8 bases lay outside the gene matches. Germline loops: CDR1 SGHAT, CDR2 FQNNGV. The CDR3 spells CASSPPSGMYNEQFF. The CDR3 DNA sequence: TGTGCCAGCAGCCCCCCCAGCGGGATGTACAATGAGCAGTTCTTC. Combining the CDR3 with reference TRBV11-2 and TRBJ2-1 gives the whole variable domain EAGVAQSPRYKIIEKRQSVAFWCNPISGHATLYWYQQILGQGPKLLIQFQNNGVVDDSQLPKDRFSAERLKGVDSTLKIQPAKLEDSAVYLCASSPPSGMYNEQFFGPGTRLTVL.

The V gene is TRBV15, the J gene TRBJ1-4; TRBD1 is a possible D gene (6 bases). Trimming took 7 bases from V and 7 from J, leaving 28 bases between them. Germline CDR1 LNHNV, CDR2 YYDKDF (reference sequence). This CDR3 is 18 amino acids long. CDR3 DNA: TGTGCCACCAACGAACCGGGACAAGGCCCCTCTCGAGGTGAAAAACTGTTTTTT. Its translation: CATNEPGQGPSRGEKLFF.

The rearrangement links TRBV7-2 to TRBJ2-7; maybe TRBD1 (5 bases). The V end was cut by 3 bases, the J end by 0 bases, with 6 bases between. The CDR3 runs 13 residues. The germline gives CDR1 SGHTA, CDR2 FQGNSA. The CDR3 DNA sequence: TGTGCCAGCAGCTTCGACAGCTCCTACGAGCAGTACTTC. Translating it yields CASSFDSSYEQYF. Complete variable domain (other parts from reference TRBV7-2 and TRBJ2-7): GAGVSQSPSNKVTEKGKDVELRCDPISGHTALYWYRQSLGQGLEFLIYFQGNSAPDKSGLPSDRFSAERTGGSVSTLTIQRTQQEDSAVYLCASSFDSSYEQYFGPGTRLTVT.

The CDR3 here is CATSDNHPVQETQYF. CDR3 nucleotides: TGTGCCACCAGTGATAATCATCCGGTACAAGAGACCCAGTACTTC. The chain joins TRBV24-1 to TRBJ2-5, with D unresolved. The CDR3 consists of 15 residues. V was shortened by 3 bases and J by 2 bases, with 12 bases between the two germline ends. Germline loops: CDR1 KGHDR, CDR2 SFDVKD.

This clone was seen a handful of times. This rearrangement joins TRBV11-3 to TRBJ2-7; 8 positions agree with TRBD1. Germline lookup yields CDR1 SGHNT and CDR2 YENEEA. Trimming took 5 bases from V and 3 from J; bases not matched to a gene: 3. The CDR3 runs to 13 residues. CDR3 sequence reads: CASSPDRGYEQYF. The CDR3 coding sequence is TGTGCCAGCAGCCCAGACAGGGGCTACGAGCAGTACTTC.

In its sample, this clone was seen once. The chain couples TRBV27 to TRBJ1-2, with D uncertain. The CDR3 runs to 17 residues. Germline CDR1 reads MNHEY; CDR2 reads SMNVEV (reference sequence). The V and J ends lost 4 bases and 2 bases respectively, with 20 bases between them. The CDR3, as DNA: TGTGCCAGCAGTTCCCTATACGGTGTACCAAGAAACTATGGCTACACCTTC. This gives the protein CASSSLYGVPRNYGYTF.

V usage is TRBV7-6 and J usage is TRBJ1-5, with D unclear. This CDR3 spans 13 amino acids. Trimming removed 1 base from V and 5 bases from J, with 6 bases in between. Germline V gene sequence: CDR1 SGHVS, CDR2 FNYEAQ. CDR3: CASSLERDQPQHF. The CDR3 DNA sequence: TGTGCCAGCAGCTTAGAGCGCGATCAGCCCCAGCATTTT.

The V and J genes are TRBV2 and TRBJ1-3; 8 bases are a match to TRBD1. The germline CDR1 and CDR2 sequences are SNHLY and FYNNEI. The CDR3 is 15 amino acids. Trimming took 3 bases from V and 3 from J; bases not matched to a gene: 4. The CDR3 sequence: CASSDRGRGGNTIYF. DNA of the CDR3: TGTGCCAGCAGTGACAGGGGGCGCGGTGGAAACACCATATATTTT.

To note about this clone: One end of the junction does not line up with germline, which may come from a read error. The chain has TRBV5-1 and TRBJ2-2; TRBD2 agrees at 10 bases. This CDR3 is 16 amino acids long. Germline-derived CDR1 and CDR2 are SGHRS and YFSETQ. CDR3 DNA: TGCGCCAGCAGCTTGGGGAGTAGCGGGAGGACCGGGGGGCTGTTTTTT. This translates into CASSLGSSGRTGGLFF.

The CDR3 DNA follows: TGCGCCAGCAGCCACGGGACAGGGGGCGCAAGGAACTATGGCTACACCTTC. Its protein product is CASSHGTGGARNYGYTF. The chain employs TRBV5-1 and TRBJ1-2; 12 bases match TRBD1. CDR3 length: 17 residues. Germline values: CDR1 SGHRS, CDR2 YFSETQ. J gave up 2 bases and V 4 bases, and 9 bases lay outside the gene matches.

The CDR3 is CASSDGRLPGLGYNEQFF. CDR3 nucleotide sequence: TGCGCCAGCAGTGACGGGCGTCTTCCGGGACTAGGCTACAATGAGCAGTTCTTC. The chain has TRBV10-2 and TRBJ2-1; 8 positions match TRBD2. CDR3 length: 18 residues. From germline, CDR1 is WSHSY and CDR2 SAAADI. V lost 3 bases to trimming and J lost 3 bases; unmatched junction nucleotides: 13.

V usage is TRBV29-1 and J usage is TRBJ1-5, with 7 bases that match TRBD1. In germline, CDR1 is SQVTM, CDR2 ANQGSEA. J gave up 4 bases and V 6 bases, and 6 bases lay outside the gene matches. The CDR3 consists of 13 residues. In DNA, the CDR3 is TGCAGCGTGCGACAGGGTGGAAATCAGCCCCAGCATTTT. It specifies CSVRQGGNQPQHF.